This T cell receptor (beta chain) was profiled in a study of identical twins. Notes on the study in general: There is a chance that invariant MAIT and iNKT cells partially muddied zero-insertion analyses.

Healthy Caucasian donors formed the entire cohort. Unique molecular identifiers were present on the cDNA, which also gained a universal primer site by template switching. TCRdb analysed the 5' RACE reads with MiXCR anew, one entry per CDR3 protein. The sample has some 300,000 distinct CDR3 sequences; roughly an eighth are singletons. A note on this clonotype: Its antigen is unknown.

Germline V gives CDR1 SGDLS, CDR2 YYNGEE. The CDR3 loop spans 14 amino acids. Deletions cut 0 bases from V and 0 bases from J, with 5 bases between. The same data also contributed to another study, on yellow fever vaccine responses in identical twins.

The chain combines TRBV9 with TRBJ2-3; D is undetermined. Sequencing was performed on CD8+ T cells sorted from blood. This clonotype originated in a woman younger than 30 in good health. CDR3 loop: CASSVGLSTDTQYF. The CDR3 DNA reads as TGTGCCAGCAGCGTAGGGCTTAGCACAGATACGCAGTATTTT.